This T cell receptor beta chain was captured by sequencing in a study of STAT5B mutations in CD4+ large granular lymphocyte leukemia. Study-wide background: The CDR3 'QG' motif was associated with a particular HLA allele among healthy donors. The study's findings and limits: TRBV06-family usage was enriched in top patient clones (8/27) versus controls (2/35). Patient CD4-sorted repertoires looked more clonal than healthy CD4+ repertoires, even without putative leukemic clones. Main leukemic clonotypes were patient-specific, but roughly 26% appeared at low frequency elsewhere.

CDR1 and CDR2 (germline): SGHNT, YENEEA. This CDR3 is 15 amino acids long. The V and J ends lost 2 bases and 5 bases respectively, with 15 bases between them. Measured with immunoSEQ multiplex PCR; TCRdb has only the in-frame clones, and not every one. The sample lists about 33,000 clones, about 70% seen once, with 0.29% in the top ten. About this clone itself: Its specificity is unknown.

Sequences were obtained from CD4+ T cells from blood buffy coats. The gene calls are TRBV11-3 and TRBJ1-1, with a tentative D call TRBD1 (5 bases). The clonotype was recovered from a human donor in good health. Here the CDR3 DNA reads TGTGCCAGCAGCTTACAGGGCAGCTACGGGACTGAAGCTTTCTTT. This translates into CASSLQGSYGTEAFF. Supplemented by reference TRBV11-3 and TRBJ1-1, the full variable domain reads EAGVVQSPRYKIIEKKQPVAFWCNPISGHNTLYWYLQNLGQGPELLIRYENEEAVDDSQLPKDRFSAERLKGVDSTLKIQPAELGDSAVYLCASSLQGSYGTEAFFGQGTRLTVV.